This T cell receptor beta chain was observed in a study of blood T cell repertoires in COVID-19. Overall study: Donors in the United States, Italy and Spain gave samples during acute or convalescent COVID-19. T cells, B-cell-depleted T cells, or PBMCs supplied cDNA or gDNA.

Per the authors' pipeline: Reference gene primer amplification gave estimated nucleated cell counts. This table comes from immunoSEQ multiplex PCR, and its TCRdb copy is limited to in-frame clones, with some not included. V, J and clone size derive from that table, while D and trimming were established from the DNA sequence. The repertoire holds some 150,000 clones, with about four fifths as singletons. The CDR3 runs to 19 residues. V was pared by 4 bases and J by 5 bases, with 14 bases of the junction left unmatched. The germline V gene has CDR1 MNHEY and CDR2 SVGEGT. This clonotype originated in a man in his 60s with acute or convalescent COVID-19. Sequencing input: peripheral blood. The chain has TRBV6-2 or TRBV6-3 and TRBJ2-2; 12 nucleotides line up with TRBD2. The DNA of the CDR3 is TGTGCCAGCAGTTTCCCTCCTGGCCTAGCGGGGGGGCGGACCGGGGAGCTGTTTTTT. Protein: CASSFPPGLAGGRTGELFF.